The 13 T cell receptor beta chains presented below share a single source sample, sequenced in a study of T cell changes during pregnancy in multiple sclerosis. TCRdb keeps only in-frame clones here, not all; method: immunoSEQ multiplex PCR. Of about 44,000 clones in the sample, around 96% are singletons; the top ten hold 0.85% to 1%. This specimen was peripheral blood, taken in the second trimester of pregnancy. Receptors originate from a female donor with multiple sclerosis, enrolled in a pregnancy study.

The rearrangement links TRBV7-9 to TRBJ2-6; TRBD1 might be the D (5 bases). With 6 bases removed from V and 4 bases from J, the gap between germline ends came to 13 bases. This CDR3 comprises 15 residues. Germline V gene lookup returns CDR1 SEHNR and CDR2 FQNEAQ (reference sequence). The CDR3 nucleotides read TGTGCCAGCAGTCCTAGGGGTACAGGGGCCAACGTCCTGACTTTC. This gives the protein CASSPRGTGANVLTF.

The rearrangement links TRBV7-6 to TRBJ2-7; the D gene is possibly TRBD2 (6 bases). The germline V and J ends were trimmed by 1 base and 3 bases, with 13 bases remaining between them. The CDR3 contains 15 residues. Germline V lookup: CDR1 SGHVS, CDR2 FNYEAQ. DNA for the CDR3: TGTGCCAGCAGCTTAGAATCGGGAGCCGGCTACGAGCAGTACTTC. Protein sequence: CASSLESGAGYEQYF. Variable domain in full (rest from reference TRBV7-6 and TRBJ2-7): GAGVSQSPRYKVTKRGQDVALRCDPISGHVSLYWYRQALGQGPEFLTYFNYEAQQDKSGLPNDRFSAERPEGSISTLTIQRTEQRDSAMYRCASSLESGAGYEQYFGPGTRLTVT.

The chain combines TRBV7-6 with TRBJ2-7; no firm D call. The CDR3 consists of 14 residues. In germline, CDR1 is SGHVS, CDR2 FNYEAQ. Trimming stripped 1 base from V and 6 bases from J, with 13 bases between. The CDR3 DNA reads TGTGCCAGCAGCTTAGAGGCAGGAATCGCCGAGCAGTACTTC. This codes for CASSLEAGIAEQYF.

The chain joins TRBV7-9 to TRBJ1-4, with 11 bases aligning to TRBD1. After removal of 1 base from V and 0 bases from J, the junction contained 4 bases not matched to a gene. From germline, CDR1 is SEHNR and CDR2 FQNEAQ (reference sequence). The CDR3 contains 18 residues. The CDR3 DNA is TGTGCCAGCAGCTTAGGGACAGGGGGCTTTTCAACTAATGAAAAACTGTTTTTT. It is translated as CASSLGTGGFSTNEKLFF.

This rearrangement joins TRBV5-1 to TRBJ1-2; 10 positions agree with TRBD1. Germline CDR1 and CDR2: SGHRS and YFSETQ. The CDR3 sequence is 13 residues long. With 7 bases clipped from V and 3 bases from J, the junction kept 3 bases outside the gene matches. The CDR3 DNA sequence: TGCGCCAGCTTGGGGACAGGGGACTATGGCTACACCTTC. It specifies CASLGTGDYGYTF. The whole variable domain, remainder taken from reference TRBV5-1 and TRBJ1-2, is KAGVTQTPRYLIKTRGQQVTLSCSPISGHRSVSWYQQTPGQGLQFLFEYFSETQRNKGNFPGRFSGRQFSNSRSEMNVSTLELGDSALYLCASLGTGDYGYTFGSGTRLTVV.

The chain has TRBV19 and TRBJ2-7, with D tentatively TRBD1 (5 bases). Trimming took 4 bases from V and 13 from J, leaving 26 bases between them. The CDR3 consists of 15 residues. Looked up from germline, CDR1 is LNHDA and CDR2 is SQIVND (reference sequence). As DNA, the CDR3 is TGTGCCAGTAGTAAGCGCCGGAATTGGGGCGATAGTTTCTACTTC. This gives the protein CASSKRRNWGDSFYF. Combining the CDR3 with reference TRBV19 and TRBJ2-7 gives the whole variable domain DGGITQSPKYLFRKEGQNVTLSCEQNLNHDAMYWYRQDPGQGLRLIYYSQIVNDFQKGDIAEGYSVSREKKESFPLTVTSAQKNPTAFYLCASSKRRNWGDSFYFGPGTRLTVT.

This clone showed up just once. This sequence joins TRBV4-2 and TRBJ2-1; TRBD2 matches at 10 bases. The J segment lost 6 bases and the V segment lost 4 bases, leaving 9 bases of the junction unmatched. The CDR3 spans 16 residues. Germline-derived CDR1 and CDR2 are LGHNA and YNFKEQ. The DNA for the CDR3 is TGTGCCAGCAGCCCGATAGCGGGAGGAAGATTCAATGAGCAGTTCTTC. Translation: CASSPIAGGRFNEQFF.

CDR3 amino acids: CASSLWRSSYEQYF. The CDR3, as DNA: TGTGCCAGCAGCCTATGGAGGAGCTCCTACGAGCAGTACTTC. The J gene is TRBJ2-7, the V gene TRBV11-2, with D maybe TRBD2 (5 bases). The V and J ends lost 5 bases and 0 bases respectively, with 11 bases between them. This CDR3 contains 14 residues. Germline V lookup: CDR1 SGHAT, CDR2 FQNNGV.

The J gene is TRBJ1-5, the V gene TRBV19, with a tentative D call TRBD1 (6 bases). The CDR3 loop spans 16 amino acids. Germline CDR1 is LNHDA and CDR2 is SQIVND (reference sequence). Between the trimmed V and J ends, which lost 5 bases and 4 bases, there was a span of 18 bases. The CDR3: CASSPFRGTKNQPQHF. CDR3 in DNA: TGTGCCAGTAGTCCTTTTAGGGGGACAAAAAATCAGCCCCAGCATTTT.

V is TRBV9 and J is TRBJ1-1, with D possibly TRBD1 on 6 matching bases. The CDR3 is 16 amino acids. The germline V gene has CDR1 SGDLS and CDR2 YYNGEE. The germline V and J ends were trimmed by 0 bases and 5 bases, with 17 bases remaining between them. CDR3 sequence (DNA): TGTGCCAGCAGCGTAGGGGCCTCACAGGGTTGGACTGAAGCTTTCTTT. This gives the protein CASSVGASQGWTEAFF.

CDR3 sequence (DNA): TGTGCCATCAGTGGTCTAGCCCGAGAGACCCAGTACTTC. Its protein product is CAISGLARETQYF. The chain joins TRBV10-3 to TRBJ2-5, with D tentatively TRBD2 (5 bases). The V end lost 4 bases, the J end lost 4 bases, and 10 bases lay between the germline ends. CDR1 is ENHRY and CDR2 is SYGVKD in the germline V gene. The length of the CDR3 is 13 residues.

Written as DNA, the CDR3 is TGTGCCTCCAGGGGTTCCCCATACTTACAGTTCTTC. As protein: CASRGSPYLQFF. V usage is TRBV6-5 and J usage is TRBJ2-1, with D possibly TRBD1 on 6 matching bases. V shed 11 bases and J shed 13 bases, with 21 bases lying between them. CDR3 length equals 12 residues. Looked up from germline, CDR1 is MNHEY and CDR2 is SVGAGI.

This rearrangement joins TRBV2 to TRBJ1-1; weak D call: TRBD1 (6 bases). Germline V gives CDR1 SNHLY, CDR2 FYNNEI. The CDR3 is made up of 14 amino acids. V was clipped by 6 bases and J by 0 bases, with 11 bases between them. The CDR3 DNA reads TGTGCCAGCAGGGCAGGGGCGATGAACACTGAAGCTTTCTTT. Translating gives CASRAGAMNTEAFF.